Each of the 22 T cell receptor beta chains below was sequenced from the same sample in a study of radiotherapy plus CTLA-4 blockade in lung cancer. The table came from immunoSEQ multiplex PCR; TCRdb's copy has only in-frame clones and leaves some out. The profile shows approximately 49,000 clones, roughly 85% of them singletons. Sequencing was performed on peripheral blood, taken from a patient treated with radiotherapy plus ipilimumab. All receptors derive from a human donor with non-small cell lung cancer whose response to radiotherapy plus ipilimumab could not be evaluated.

CDR3 bases: TGTGCCAGCAGCGCCTGGGACAGAGAGACCCAGTACTTC. Its protein product is CASSAWDRETQYF. The chain couples TRBV5-4 to TRBJ2-5, with 7 bases matching TRBD1. The V gene end was trimmed by 4 bases and the J gene end by 4 bases; junction bases not matched to a gene: 4. Germline loops: CDR1 SGHNT, CDR2 YYREEE (reference sequence). This CDR3 is built from 13 residues.

This rearrangement joins TRBV5-6 to TRBJ1-1; no reliable D call. CDR3 length: 12 residues. Trimming pared 2 bases from V and 8 bases from J, leaving 10 bases between. In germline, CDR1 is SGHDT, CDR2 YYEEEE. CDR3 nucleotide sequence: TGTGCCAGCAGCTTAACGGGAAACGAAGCTTTCTTT. Translated, it gives CASSLTGNEAFF.

In nucleotides, the CDR3 is TGTGCCAGCAGGGACAGGGGCACCGGGGAGCTGTTTTTT. It translates to CASRDRGTGELFF. This chain joins TRBV6-5 and TRBJ2-2, with 9 bases fitting TRBD1. Germline V lookup: CDR1 MNHEY, CDR2 SVGAGI. The J segment lost 4 bases and the V segment lost 6 bases, leaving 0 bases of the junction unmatched. The length of the CDR3 is 13 residues.

The count of this clone is one. V usage is TRBV5-4 and J usage is TRBJ1-2, with a weak D call TRBD1 (5 bases). The CDR3 sequence is 13 residues long. The germline gives CDR1 SGHNT, CDR2 YYREEE (reference sequence). Trimming took 0 bases from V and 5 from J, leaving 8 bases between them. The CDR3 coding sequence is TGTGCCAGCAGCTTGGGACAGACTTATGGCTACACCTTC. Translating gives CASSLGQTYGYTF.

The rearrangement links TRBV7-2 to TRBJ1-2, with D possibly being TRBD1 (5 bases). From germline, CDR1 is SGHTA and CDR2 FQGNSA. Trimming removed 1 base from V and 7 bases from J, with 13 bases in between. CDR3 length: 14 residues. The CDR3 DNA follows: TGTGCCAGCAGCTTAGGACAGATAATTGGTGGCTACACCTTC. Translated, it gives CASSLGQIIGGYTF. The full variable domain, completed using reference TRBV7-2 and TRBJ1-2, is GAGVSQSPSNKVTEKGKDVELRCDPISGHTALYWYRQSLGQGLEFLIYFQGNSAPDKSGLPSDRFSAERTGGSVSTLTIQRTQQEDSAVYLCASSLGQIIGGYTFGSGTRLTVV.

In this sample, this clone turned up once. The chain is built from TRBV5-6 and TRBJ1-1; 10 positions agree with TRBD1. The CDR3 extends over 15 amino acids. The V and J ends lost 0 bases and 5 bases, in that order; junction bases with no gene match: 4. In germline, CDR1 is SGHDT, CDR2 YYEEEE. CDR3 DNA sequence: TGTGCCAGCAGCTTGGCTCGGACAGGGGGTACTGAAGCTTTCTTT. It is translated as CASSLARTGGTEAFF.

The CDR3 DNA reads as TGCGCCAGCAGCCAAGCTCTCCAGGGTTGGGCCTATGGCTACACCTTC. Amino acid sequence: CASSQALQGWAYGYTF. The genes are TRBV4-3 and TRBJ1-2, with D maybe TRBD1 (5 bases). The CDR3 runs 16 residues. Germline-derived CDR1 and CDR2 are LGHNA and YSLEER. Trimming removed 1 base at V and 4 bases at J, with 16 bases between.

The chain combines TRBV28 with TRBJ1-5, with D tentatively TRBD1 (6 bases). Between the trimmed V and J ends, which lost 3 bases and 0 bases, there was a span of 18 bases. CDR1 MDHEN and CDR2 SYDVKM come from the germline V gene. The CDR3 runs to 18 residues. DNA of the CDR3: TGTGCCAGCAGTTTCTTTTTCGTGAAGGGACATAGCAATCAGCCCCAGCATTTT. It codes for CASSFFFVKGHSNQPQHF.

This chain connects TRBV29-1 to TRBJ2-3; D uncertain. V lost 2 bases, J lost 0 bases, and 6 bases lay in between. CDR1 and CDR2 (germline): SQVTM, ANQGSEA. This CDR3 contains 13 residues. The chain's CDR3 is CSVETGSTDTQYF. CDR3 DNA sequence: TGCAGCGTTGAAACGGGTAGCACAGATACGCAGTATTTT.

Concerning this clone itself: At one end the junction does not follow the germline gene, possibly because of a read error. This sequence joins TRBV7-3 and TRBJ2-3, with 15 bases identical to TRBD2. In germline, CDR1 is SGHTA, CDR2 FQGTGA. This CDR3 region has 17 residues. CDR3 loop: CASSLTGTSGRTDTQYF. CDR3 sequence (DNA): TGTGCCAGCAGCCTAACGGGGACTAGCGGGAGGACAGATACGCAGTATTTT.

The gene calls are TRBV25-1 and TRBJ2-7; TRBD1 matches at 9 bases. The CDR3 totals 16 residues. Per germline, CDR1 MGHDK and CDR2 SYGVNS. V shed 3 bases and J 4 bases; nucleotides not matched to a gene: 10. The CDR3 loop is CASSDETGQGTYEQYF. The CDR3, as DNA: TGTGCCAGCAGTGATGAGACGGGACAGGGAACATACGAGCAGTACTTC.

V and J are TRBV5-1 and TRBJ2-1; 11 positions agree with TRBD2. Germline CDR1 reads SGHRS; CDR2 reads YFSETQ. This CDR3 contains 16 residues. V lost 3 bases to trimming and J lost 1 base; unmatched junction nucleotides: 3. CDR3 residues: CASSSSSGRSYNEQFF. CDR3 in DNA: TGCGCCAGCAGCTCATCTAGCGGGAGGTCCTACAATGAGCAGTTCTTC.

This clone was recorded once. This sequence joins TRBV27 and TRBJ1-5; D might be TRBD1 (5 bases). This CDR3 has 16 amino acids. V was shortened by 1 base and J by 4 bases, with 14 bases between the two germline ends. CDR1 and CDR2 from the germline V gene are MNHEY and SMNVEV (reference sequence). The CDR3 sequence is CASSLLAGMRNQPQHF. The CDR3 DNA reads TGTGCCAGCAGTTTATTGGCAGGGATGAGGAATCAGCCCCAGCATTTT.

The chain links TRBV6-6 to TRBJ2-7, with D possibly TRBD2 on 5 matching bases. The V gene lost 2 bases and the J gene lost 1 base, with 9 bases spanning the gap. The CDR3 runs 14 residues. Germline V gives CDR1 MNHNY, CDR2 SVGAGI (reference sequence). The CDR3 sequence: CASSYAGVSYEQYF. CDR3 sequence (DNA): TGTGCCAGCAGTTACGCGGGCGTATCCTACGAGCAGTACTTC.

The J gene is TRBJ2-5, the V gene TRBV7-3; 9 nucleotides agree with TRBD2. The CDR3 length is 14 residues. Germline CDR1 SGHTA, CDR2 FQGTGA. The V and J ends lost 3 bases and 4 bases, in that order; junction bases with no gene match: 3. In DNA form, the CDR3 reads TGTGCCAGCAGCTTTCTAGCGGGACTAGAGACCCAGTACTTC. Protein sequence: CASSFLAGLETQYF.

In this sample, this clone turned up a few times. This chain connects TRBV11-3 to TRBJ2-7; TRBD1 matches at 11 bases. The CDR3 is 13 amino acids. Germline CDR1 and CDR2: SGHNT and YENEEA. J was trimmed by 6 bases and V by 6 bases; bases with no gene match: 4. CDR3 sequence (DNA): TGTGCCAGCAGAGGACAGGGGGCAAGCGAGCAGTACTTC. Protein product: CASRGQGASEQYF.

In its sample, this clone was seen a few times. The rearrangement uses TRBV10-2 and TRBJ2-7; 9 bases fit TRBD1. Germline CDR1 is WSHSY and CDR2 is SAAADI. The CDR3 contains 15 residues. V lost 3 bases and J lost 3; bases outside the gene matches: 6. The CDR3 DNA reads as TGCGCCAGCAGTGATATCGGGACAGGGCTCTACGAGCAGTACTTC. As protein: CASSDIGTGLYEQYF.

The V and J genes are TRBV29-1 and TRBJ2-7; TRBD1 matches at 7 bases. CDR3 length: 14 residues. Germline CDR1 is SQVTM and CDR2 is ANQGSEA. Losses at the gene ends were 1 base for V and 4 bases for J; bases not matched to a gene: 7. In DNA, the CDR3 is TGCAGCGTTGAAGGGCAGCAGACAGGGTACGAGCAGTACTTC. It yields the protein CSVEGQQTGYEQYF.

The gene calls are TRBV28 and TRBJ2-7; a possible D gene is TRBD2 (5 bases). Between the trimmed V and J ends, which lost 7 bases and 4 bases, there was a span of 20 bases. CDR1 and CDR2 (germline): MDHEN, SYDVKM. The CDR3 loop spans 15 amino acids. The CDR3 DNA follows: TGTGCCAGCATACCGGCGGGCCCTATCCCTTACGAGCAGTACTTC. Protein: CASIPAGPIPYEQYF.

V usage is TRBV27 and J usage is TRBJ1-1, with 11 nucleotides matching TRBD1. This CDR3 is 16 amino acids long. The V gene's germline CDR1 is MNHEY and CDR2 SMNVEV (reference sequence). The trim removed 1 base at V and 5 bases at J, leaving 6 bases unmatched. CDR3 protein: CASSLWTGGVRTEAFF. CDR3 DNA sequence: TGTGCCAGCAGTTTATGGACAGGGGGCGTACGGACTGAAGCTTTCTTT.

In this sample, this clone turned up once. V usage is TRBV10-3 and J usage is TRBJ2-5, with 8 positions matching TRBD1. Losses at the gene ends were 11 bases for V and 3 bases for J; bases not matched to a gene: 14. The CDR3 contains 15 residues. The germline V gene encodes CDR1 ENHRY and CDR2 SYGVKD. Here the CDR3 DNA reads TGTGCCGCCGGTTTCCGACAGGGGAATGAAGAGACCCAGTACTTC. Its translation: CAAGFRQGNEETQYF.

Turning to this clone: The junction departs from germline at one end; a sequencing error may be responsible. The chain links TRBV7-7 to TRBJ2-5; tentative D call: TRBD2 (5 bases). Per germline, CDR1 SSHAT and CDR2 FNYEAQ (reference sequence). The CDR3 consists of 13 residues. CDR3 amino acids: CASSLGLAETQYF. CDR3 nucleotide sequence: TGTGCTAGCAGCTTAGGACTCGCTGAGACCCAGTACTTC.